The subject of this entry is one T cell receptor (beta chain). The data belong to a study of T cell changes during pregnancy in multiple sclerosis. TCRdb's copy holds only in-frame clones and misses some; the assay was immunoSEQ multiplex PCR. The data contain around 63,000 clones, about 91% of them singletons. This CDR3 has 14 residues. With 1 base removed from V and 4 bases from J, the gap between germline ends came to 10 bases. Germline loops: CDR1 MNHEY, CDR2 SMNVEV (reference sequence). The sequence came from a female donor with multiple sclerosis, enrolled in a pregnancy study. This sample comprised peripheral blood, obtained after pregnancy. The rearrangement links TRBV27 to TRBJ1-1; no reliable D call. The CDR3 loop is CASSLWEDGTEAFF. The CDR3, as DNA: TGTGCCAGCAGTTTATGGGAGGATGGCACTGAAGCTTTCTTT.